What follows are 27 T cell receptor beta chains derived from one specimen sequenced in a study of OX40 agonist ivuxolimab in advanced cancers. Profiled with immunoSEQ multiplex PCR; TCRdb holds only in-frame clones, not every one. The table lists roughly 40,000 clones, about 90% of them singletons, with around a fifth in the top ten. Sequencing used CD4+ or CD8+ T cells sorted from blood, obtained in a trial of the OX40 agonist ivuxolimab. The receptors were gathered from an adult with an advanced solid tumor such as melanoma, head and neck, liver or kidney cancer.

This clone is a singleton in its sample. The CDR3 sequence is CASSIRGLADYEQYF. As DNA, the CDR3 is TGTGCCAGTAGTATTCGGGGACTAGCGGATTACGAGCAGTACTTC. The chain joins TRBV19 to TRBJ2-7, with TRBD2 matching over 11 bases. Germline lookup yields CDR1 LNHDA and CDR2 SQIVND (reference sequence). The CDR3 consists of 15 residues. J was trimmed by 4 bases and V by 3 bases; bases with no gene match: 5.

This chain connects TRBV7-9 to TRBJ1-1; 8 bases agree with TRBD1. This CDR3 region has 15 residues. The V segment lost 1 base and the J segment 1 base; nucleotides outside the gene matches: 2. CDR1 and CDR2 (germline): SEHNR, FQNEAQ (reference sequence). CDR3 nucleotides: TGTGCCAGCAGCTTAGGCGGACAGGGGAACACTGAAGCTTTCTTT. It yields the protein CASSLGGQGNTEAFF.

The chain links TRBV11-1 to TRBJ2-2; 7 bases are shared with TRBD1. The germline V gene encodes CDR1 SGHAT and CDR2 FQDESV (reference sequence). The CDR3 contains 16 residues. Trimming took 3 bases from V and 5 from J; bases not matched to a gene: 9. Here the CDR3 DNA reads TGTGCCAGCAGCTTTCTACGACAGGGAAGAACCGGGGAGCTGTTTTTT. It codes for CASSFLRQGRTGELFF.

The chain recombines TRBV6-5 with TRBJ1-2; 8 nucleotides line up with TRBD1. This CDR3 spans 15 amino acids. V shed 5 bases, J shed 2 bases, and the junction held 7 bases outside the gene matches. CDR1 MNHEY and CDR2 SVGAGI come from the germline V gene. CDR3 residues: CASSLRQGLNYGYTF. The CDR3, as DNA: TGTGCCAGCAGTCTAAGACAGGGGTTAAACTATGGCTACACCTTC.

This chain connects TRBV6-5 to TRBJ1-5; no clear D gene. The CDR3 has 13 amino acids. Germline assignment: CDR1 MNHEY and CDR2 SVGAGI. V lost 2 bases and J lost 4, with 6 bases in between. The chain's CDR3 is CASSYEENQPQHF. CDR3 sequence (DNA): TGTGCCAGCAGTTACGAAGAAAATCAGCCCCAGCATTTT.

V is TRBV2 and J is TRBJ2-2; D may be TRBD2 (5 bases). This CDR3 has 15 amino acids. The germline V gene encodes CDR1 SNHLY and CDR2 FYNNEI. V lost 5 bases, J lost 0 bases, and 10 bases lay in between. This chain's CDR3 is CASSRLLANTGELFF. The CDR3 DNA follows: TGTGCCAGCAGTAGACTACTCGCGAACACCGGGGAGCTGTTTTTT.

CDR3 region: CASSFLPGTGEYEQYF. Here the CDR3 DNA reads TGTGCCAGCAGTTTCTTACCCGGGACCGGGGAGTACGAGCAGTACTTC. The chain recombines TRBV27 with TRBJ2-7; D tentatively fits TRBD1 or TRBD2 (5 bases each). In germline, CDR1 is MNHEY, CDR2 SMNVEV (reference sequence). The CDR3 covers 16 residues. The germline V and J ends were trimmed by 3 bases and 4 bases, with 19 bases remaining between them.

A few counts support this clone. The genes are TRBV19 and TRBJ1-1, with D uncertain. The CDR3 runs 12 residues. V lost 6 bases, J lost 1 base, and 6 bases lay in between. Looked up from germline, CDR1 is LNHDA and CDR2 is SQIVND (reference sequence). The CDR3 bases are TGTGCCAGTAGGAGTGGGAACACTGAAGCTTTCTTT. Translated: CASRSGNTEAFF.

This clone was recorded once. Here the CDR3 DNA reads TGTGCCAGCAGCTTAAGCTCAGGGTGGGCCTCGTACTACAATGAGCAGTTCTTC. Its translation is CASSLSSGWASYYNEQFF. The chain carries TRBV7-9 and TRBJ2-1; D may be TRBD1 (5 bases). Trimming cost V 2 bases and J 3 bases, with 20 bases left between them. The CDR3 loop spans 18 amino acids. CDR1 and CDR2 from the germline V gene are SEHNR and FQNEAQ (reference sequence). Filled out from reference TRBV7-9 and TRBJ2-1, the complete variable domain reads DTGVSQNPRHKITKRGQNVTFRCDPISEHNRLYWYRQTLGQGPEFLTYFQNEAQLEKSRLLSDRFSAERPKGSFSTLEIQRTEQGDSAMYLCASSLSSGWASYYNEQFFGPGTRLTVL.

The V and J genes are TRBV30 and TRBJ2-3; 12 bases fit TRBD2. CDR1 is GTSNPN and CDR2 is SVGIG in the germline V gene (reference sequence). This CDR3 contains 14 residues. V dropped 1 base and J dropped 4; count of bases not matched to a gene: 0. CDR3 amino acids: CAWSGLAGADTQYF. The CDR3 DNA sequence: TGTGCCTGGAGTGGACTAGCGGGGGCAGATACGCAGTATTTT.

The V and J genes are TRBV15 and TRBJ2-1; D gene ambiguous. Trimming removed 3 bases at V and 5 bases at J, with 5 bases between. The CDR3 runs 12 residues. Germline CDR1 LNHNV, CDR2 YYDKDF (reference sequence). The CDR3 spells CATSRSDNEQFF. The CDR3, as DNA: TGTGCCACCAGCAGGTCCGACAATGAGCAGTTCTTC.

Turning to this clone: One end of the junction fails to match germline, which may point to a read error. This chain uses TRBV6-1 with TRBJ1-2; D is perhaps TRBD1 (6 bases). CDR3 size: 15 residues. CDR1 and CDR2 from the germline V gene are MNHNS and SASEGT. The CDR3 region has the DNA TGCGCCAGCAGTGAGTGGGCGGCGGGGGCCTATGGCTACACCTTC. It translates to CASSEWAAGAYGYTF.

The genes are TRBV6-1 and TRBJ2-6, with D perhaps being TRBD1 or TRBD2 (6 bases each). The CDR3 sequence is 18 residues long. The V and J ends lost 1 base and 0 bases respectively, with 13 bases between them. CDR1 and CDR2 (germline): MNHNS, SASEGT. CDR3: CASSEEGGADSGANVLTF. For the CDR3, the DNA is TGTGCCAGCAGTGAAGAGGGGGGAGCTGACTCTGGGGCCAACGTCCTGACTTTC.

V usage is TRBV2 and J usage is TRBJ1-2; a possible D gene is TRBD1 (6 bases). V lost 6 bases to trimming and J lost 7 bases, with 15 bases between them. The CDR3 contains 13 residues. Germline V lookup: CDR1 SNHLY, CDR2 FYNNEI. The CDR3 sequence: CASRGNNRVGYTF. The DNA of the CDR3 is TGTGCCAGCAGGGGGAACAACAGGGTTGGCTACACCTTC.

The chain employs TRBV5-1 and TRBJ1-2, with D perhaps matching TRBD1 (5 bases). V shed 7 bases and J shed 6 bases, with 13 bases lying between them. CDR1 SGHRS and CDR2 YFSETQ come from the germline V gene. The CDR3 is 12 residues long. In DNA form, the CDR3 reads TGCGCCAGCGGAACGACAGACGATGGCTACACCTTC. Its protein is CASGTTDDGYTF.

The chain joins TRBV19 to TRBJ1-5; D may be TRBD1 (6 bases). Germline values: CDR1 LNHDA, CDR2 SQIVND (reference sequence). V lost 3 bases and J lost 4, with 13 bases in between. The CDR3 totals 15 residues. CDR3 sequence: CASSISGRGNQPQHF. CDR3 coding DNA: TGTGCCAGTAGTATCTCGGGAAGGGGGAATCAGCCCCAGCATTTT.

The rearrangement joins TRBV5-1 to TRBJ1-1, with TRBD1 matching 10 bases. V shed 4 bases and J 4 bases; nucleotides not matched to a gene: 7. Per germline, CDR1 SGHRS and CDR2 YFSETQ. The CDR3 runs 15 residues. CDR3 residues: CASSDDRGRPTEAFF. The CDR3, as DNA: TGCGCCAGCAGCGACGACAGGGGGCGTCCCACTGAAGCTTTCTTT.

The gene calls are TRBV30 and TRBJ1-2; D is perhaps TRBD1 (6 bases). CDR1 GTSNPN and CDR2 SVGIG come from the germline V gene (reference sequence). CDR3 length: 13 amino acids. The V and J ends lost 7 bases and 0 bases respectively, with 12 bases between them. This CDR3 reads CASPKGANYGYTF. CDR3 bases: TGTGCCTCCCCTAAGGGGGCTAACTATGGCTACACCTTC.

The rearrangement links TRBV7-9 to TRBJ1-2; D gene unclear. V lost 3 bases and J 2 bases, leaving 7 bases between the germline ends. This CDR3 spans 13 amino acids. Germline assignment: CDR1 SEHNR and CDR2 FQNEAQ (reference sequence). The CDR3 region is CASSLEGNYGYTF. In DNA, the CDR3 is TGTGCCAGCAGCTTGGAGGGCAACTATGGCTACACCTTC.

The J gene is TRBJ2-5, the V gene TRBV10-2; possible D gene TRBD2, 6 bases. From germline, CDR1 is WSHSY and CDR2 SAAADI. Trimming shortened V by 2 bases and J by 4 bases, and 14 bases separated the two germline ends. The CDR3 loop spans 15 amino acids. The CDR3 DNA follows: TGCGCCAGCAGTGAGCCGGCGGGGCCTTTAGAGACCCAGTACTTC. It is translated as CASSEPAGPLETQYF.

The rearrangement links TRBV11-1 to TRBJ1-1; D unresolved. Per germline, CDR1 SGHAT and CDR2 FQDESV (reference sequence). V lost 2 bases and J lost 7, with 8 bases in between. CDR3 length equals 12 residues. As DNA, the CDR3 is TGTGCCAGCAGCTTACCCCGGGGTGAAGCTTTCTTT. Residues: CASSLPRGEAFF.

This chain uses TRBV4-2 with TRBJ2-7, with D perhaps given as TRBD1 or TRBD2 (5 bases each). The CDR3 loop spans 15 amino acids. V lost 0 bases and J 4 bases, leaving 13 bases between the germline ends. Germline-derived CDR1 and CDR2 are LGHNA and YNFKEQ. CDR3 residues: CASSQDLGRTYEQYF. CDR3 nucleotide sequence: TGTGCCAGCAGCCAAGATCTGGGACGTACTTACGAGCAGTACTTC.

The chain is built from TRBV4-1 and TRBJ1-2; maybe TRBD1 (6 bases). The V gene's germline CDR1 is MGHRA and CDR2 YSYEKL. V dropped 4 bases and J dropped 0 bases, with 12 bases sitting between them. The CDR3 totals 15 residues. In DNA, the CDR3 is TGCGCCAGCAGCCTACAGGACAGTTCTAACTATGGCTACACCTTC. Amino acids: CASSLQDSSNYGYTF.

CDR3 sequence: CASSPLGGAYNEQFF. The CDR3 bases are TGTGCCAGCAGCCCCCTCGGGGGGGCTTACAATGAGCAGTTCTTC. The chain recombines TRBV7-8 with TRBJ2-1, with 8 bases aligning to TRBD2. Trimming cost V 5 bases and J 4 bases; bases outside gene matches: 7. Germline assignment: CDR1 SGHVS and CDR2 FQNEAQ. The CDR3 runs 15 residues.

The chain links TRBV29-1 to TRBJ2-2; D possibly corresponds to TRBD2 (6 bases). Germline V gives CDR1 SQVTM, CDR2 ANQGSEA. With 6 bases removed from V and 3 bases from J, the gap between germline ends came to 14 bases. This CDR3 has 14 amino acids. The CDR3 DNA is TGCAGCGTCGCGGAGGAGGGTTACACCGGGGAGCTGTTTTTT. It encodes CSVAEEGYTGELFF.

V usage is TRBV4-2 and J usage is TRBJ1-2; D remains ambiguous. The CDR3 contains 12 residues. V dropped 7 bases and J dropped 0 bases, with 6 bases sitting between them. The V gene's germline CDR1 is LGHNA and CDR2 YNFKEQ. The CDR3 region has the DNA TGTGCCAGCACCGATTCTAACTATGGCTACACCTTC. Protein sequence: CASTDSNYGYTF.

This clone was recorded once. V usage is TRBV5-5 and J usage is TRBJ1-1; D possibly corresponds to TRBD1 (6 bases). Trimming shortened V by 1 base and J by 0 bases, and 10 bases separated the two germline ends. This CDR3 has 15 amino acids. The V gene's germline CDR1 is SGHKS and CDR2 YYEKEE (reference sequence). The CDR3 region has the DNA TGTGCCAGCAGCTTGTGGTGGGACATGAACACTGAAGCTTTCTTT. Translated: CASSLWWDMNTEAFF. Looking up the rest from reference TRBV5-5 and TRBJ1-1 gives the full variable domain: DAGVTQSPTHLIKTRGQQVTLRCSPISGHKSVSWYQQVLGQGPQFIFQYYEKEERGRGNFPDRFSARQFPNYSSELNVNALLLGDSALYLCASSLWWDMNTEAFFGQGTRLTVV.